These 9 T cell receptor beta chains came from one sample sequenced in a study of identifying expanded T cells in peripheral blood. The data were produced by immunoSEQ multiplex PCR, yet TCRdb's version contains in-frame clones alone and is incomplete. The table has over 45,000 clones, over 75% seen once; the top ten hold 17%. The sample taken for sequencing was blood. These receptors were obtained from a person aged 18-70 years in good health.

The chain couples TRBV4-3 to TRBJ2-3; D is unresolved. The CDR3 consists of 14 residues. The V end lost 1 base, the J end lost 6 bases, and 11 bases lay between the germline ends. CDR1 and CDR2 (germline): LGHNA, YSLEER. As DNA, the CDR3 is TGCGCCAGCAGCCAAGTAGGGAACCGGGATACGCAGTATTTT. Encoded protein: CASSQVGNRDTQYF.

The genes are TRBV7-9 and TRBJ2-5; no firm D call. Germline lookup yields CDR1 SEHNR and CDR2 FQNEAQ (reference sequence). The V gene lost 1 base and the J gene lost 1 base, with 7 bases spanning the gap. The CDR3 is 14 residues long. The CDR3 region is CASSLENSQETQYF. In DNA, the CDR3 is TGTGCCAGCAGCTTAGAGAACAGCCAAGAGACCCAGTACTTC. Full variable domain (outside the CDR3, taken from reference TRBV7-9 and TRBJ2-5): DTGVSQNPRHKITKRGQNVTFRCDPISEHNRLYWYRQTLGQGPEFLTYFQNEAQLEKSRLLSDRFSAERPKGSFSTLEIQRTEQGDSAMYLCASSLENSQETQYFGPGTRLLVL.

This chain connects TRBV5-6 to TRBJ1-5; 9 nucleotides align to TRBD1. Germline V gene lookup returns CDR1 SGHDT and CDR2 YYEEEE. This CDR3 contains 14 residues. J lost 4 bases, V lost 4 bases, and 3 bases had no gene match. CDR3: CASSGQGQNQPQHF. CDR3 coding DNA: TGTGCCAGCAGCGGACAGGGGCAAAATCAGCCCCAGCATTTT. Full variable domain (rest looked up from reference TRBV5-6 and TRBJ1-5): DAGVTQSPTHLIKTRGQQVTLRCSPKSGHDTVSWYQQALGQGPQFIFQYYEEEERQRGNFPDRFSGHQFPNYSSELNVNALLLGDSALYLCASSGQGQNQPQHFGDGTRLSIL.

V is TRBV30 and J is TRBJ2-3; 9 bases fit TRBD2. The trim removed 4 bases at V and 2 bases at J, leaving 4 bases unmatched. This CDR3 is 14 amino acids long. Germline CDR1 is GTSNPN and CDR2 is SVGIG (reference sequence). CDR3 in DNA: TGTGCCTGGAAAAGCGGGGGGTTCACAGATACGCAGTATTTT. This codes for CAWKSGGFTDTQYF.

This clone came up once. This chain uses TRBV18 with TRBJ1-3; tentatively, D is TRBD1 (6 bases). Germline CDR1 reads KGHSH; CDR2 reads LQKENI. The CDR3 spans 16 residues. The germline V and J ends were trimmed by 3 bases and 3 bases, with 15 bases remaining between them. The CDR3 bases are TGTGCCAGCTCACCCGGGACACATGGGGATGGAAACACCATATATTTT. It encodes CASSPGTHGDGNTIYF.

This rearrangement joins TRBV5-8 to TRBJ2-2, with D perhaps given as TRBD1 or TRBD2 (6 bases each). V was pared by 4 bases and J by 1 base, with 14 bases between. Germline CDR1 is SGHTS and CDR2 is YDEGEE. CDR3 length: 16 amino acids. The DNA for the CDR3 is TGTGCCAGCAGCACGTACAGGGACTTGAACACCGGGGAGCTGTTTTTT. Protein sequence: CASSTYRDLNTGELFF. Looking up the rest from reference TRBV5-8 and TRBJ2-2 gives the full variable domain: EAGVTQSPTHLIKTRGQQATLRCSPISGHTSVYWYQQALGLGLQFLLWYDEGEERNRGNFPPRFSGRQFPNYSSELNVNALELEDSALYLCASSTYRDLNTGELFFGEGSRLTVL.

The gene calls are TRBV19 and TRBJ1-2, with TRBD1 as a possible D gene (6 bases). The germline gives CDR1 LNHDA, CDR2 SQIVND (reference sequence). The CDR3 has 15 residues. V gave up 7 bases and J gave up 4 bases, with 19 bases separating them. In DNA form, the CDR3 reads TGTGCCAGTACTCTACATGGGACATCGAGCTATGGCTACACCTTC. Protein product: CASTLHGTSSYGYTF.

The J gene is TRBJ2-6, the V gene TRBV5-3; 10 nucleotides line up with TRBD2. TRBV5-3 is classed as an ORF, of uncertain function. There are 21 residues in the CDR3. The J segment lost 0 bases and the V segment lost 4 bases, leaving 16 bases of the junction unmatched. The CDR3 sequence is CARSPYTPGTSAASGANVLTF. DNA for the CDR3: TGTGCCAGAAGCCCCTACACCCCCGGGACTAGCGCAGCCTCTGGGGCCAACGTCCTGACTTTC.

The V call is TRBV5-1, the J call TRBJ1-2; TRBD1 matches 7 bases. CDR1 and CDR2 (germline): SGHRS, YFSETQ. The CDR3 totals 14 residues. The trim removed 5 bases at V and 0 bases at J, leaving 4 bases unmatched. The CDR3 DNA reads as TGCGCCAGCAGGTCCGGGACAGCTAACTATGGCTACACCTTC. It yields the protein CASRSGTANYGYTF. The variable domain in full, with the rest retrieved from reference TRBV5-1 and TRBJ1-2, is KAGVTQTPRYLIKTRGQQVTLSCSPISGHRSVSWYQQTPGQGLQFLFEYFSETQRNKGNFPGRFSGRQFSNSRSEMNVSTLELGDSALYLCASRSGTANYGYTFGSGTRLTVV.